Listed below are T cell receptor beta chains from one sample, sequenced in a study of blood T cell repertoires in COVID-19. Using immunoSEQ multiplex PCR, the repertoire was profiled, and TCRdb retains in-frame clones only, with some absent. The sample lists about 360,000 clones, around 87% occurring once. The specimen sequenced was PBMCs or T cells enriched from blood (not recorded which). These receptors all come from a man aged 30-40 years who had recovered from COVID-19. CDR3s include the opening cysteine and the closing phenylalanine or tryptophan. The D gene is left open where the match is weak. Clone size appears in some rows only: once, few, many, or a class for an expanded clone.

>TRBV20-1|.|many|TRBJ1-2
CSARKLEGYTF
TGCAGTGCTAGGAAATTGGAGGGCTACACCTTC
>TRBV5-6|TRBD1|.|TRBJ1-4
CASSLETQGSEKLFF
TGTGCCAGCAGCTTAGAAACACAGGGGAGCGAAAAACTGTTTTTT
>TRBV19|TRBD2|.|TRBJ2-5
CASRTSGGARETQYF
TGTGCCAGTAGGACTAGCGGGGGGGCCCGGGAGACCCAGTACTTC
>TRBV29-1|TRBD1|.|TRBJ1-2
CSVGGQGNGYTF
TGCAGCGTTGGAGGACAGGGGAATGGCTACACCTTC
>TRBV28|.|.|TRBJ2-1
CASSLPSSYNEQFF
TGTGCCAGCAGCCTTCCGAGCTCCTACAATGAGCAGTTCTTC
>TRBV18|TRBD1|.|TRBJ1-4
CASSLTGVREKLFF
TGTGCCAGCTCCCTGACAGGGGTCAGGGAAAAACTGTTTTTT
>TRBV5-4|.|once|TRBJ1-1
CASSPAGGRRTEAFF
TGTGCCAGCAGCCCGGCCGGGGGAAGGAGGACTGAAGCTTTCTTT
>TRBV7-9|.|.|TRBJ2-7
CASSLASGSSYEQYF
TGTGCCAGCAGCTTAGCGTCTGGGAGCTCCTACGAGCAGTACTTC
>TRBV13|.|.|TRBJ1-1
CASSVRGRLTEAFF
TGTGCCAGCAGCGTCCGGGGGAGGCTCACTGAAGCTTTCTTT
>TRBV7-9|.|once|TRBJ2-2
CASSLTQLNTGELFF
TGTGCCAGCAGCTTAACCCAGTTGAACACCGGGGAGCTGTTTTTT
>TRBV27|TRBD2|.|TRBJ2-3
CASSSGTSVIDTQYF
TGTGCCAGCAGTTCCGGGACTAGCGTGATAGATACGCAGTATTTT
>TRBV5-1|TRBD2|.|TRBJ2-1
CASSITSESSYNEQFF
TGCGCCAGCAGCATTACTAGCGAAAGCTCCTACAATGAGCAGTTCTTC
>TRBV6-5|.|few|TRBJ1-6
CASTGNRNSPLHF
TGTGCCAGCACCGGGAACCGAAATTCACCCCTCCACTTT
>TRBV2|.|.|TRBJ1-1
CASSTPEMTLDTEAFF
TGTGCCAGCAGTACCCCGGAAATGACTTTGGACACTGAAGCTTTCTTT
>TRBV3-1/TRBV3-2|.|.|TRBJ2-7
CASSQDRYLEQYF
TGTGCCAGCAGCCAAGACAGGTACTTAGAGCAGTACTTC
>TRBV2|TRBD1|few|TRBJ1-1
CASSRDRRMNTEAFF
TGTGCCAGCAGTAGGGACAGGCGAATGAACACTGAAGCTTTCTTT
>TRBV7-9|TRBD1|once|TRBJ2-7
CASSTRQGGLREQYF
TGTGCCAGCAGCACCAGACAGGGGGGATTGAGGGAGCAGTACTTC
>TRBV7-9|TRBD1|.|TRBJ1-6
CASSSGTGFYNSPLHF
TGTGCCAGCTCCTCCGGGACAGGGTTCTATAATTCACCCCTCCACTTT
>TRBV6-1|.|.|TRBJ1-1
CASSEGVFVRATEAFF
TGTGCCAGCAGTGAAGGGGTATTTGTCAGGGCCACTGAAGCTTTCTTT
>TRBV6-2/TRBV6-3|.|few|TRBJ2-1
CASSYQHFNEQFF
TGTGCCAGCAGTTATCAACATTTCAATGAGCAGTTCTTC
>TRBV7-2|TRBD1|.|TRBJ2-2
CASSSRQGSNGELFF
TGTGCCAGCAGCTCTAGACAGGGGAGTAACGGGGAGCTGTTTTTT
>TRBV6-5|.|.|TRBJ2-1
CASSYWGPSSYNEQFF
TGTGCCAGCAGTTACTGGGGGCCTAGCTCCTACAATGAGCAGTTCTTC
>TRBV27|.|.|TRBJ2-7
CASSLYTQGMYEQYF
TGTGCCAGCAGTTTATATACGCAGGGAATGTACGAGCAGTACTTC
>TRBV3-1/TRBV3-2|.|few|TRBJ1-6
CASSQEGDSPLHF
TGTGCCAGCAGCCAAGAGGGAGATTCACCCCTCCACTTT
>TRBV27|.|few|TRBJ2-7
CASSLAGVRSYEQYF
TGTGCCAGCAGTTTAGCAGGGGTTCGCTCCTACGAGCAGTACTTC
>TRBV5-4|.|.|TRBJ1-2
CASSLVDRSLANYGYTF
TGTGCCAGCAGCTTGGTAGACAGGTCTCTAGCTAACTATGGCTACACCTTC
>TRBV15|.|.|TRBJ1-2
CATSTKGQYGYTF
TGTGCCACCAGCACAAAAGGACAGTATGGCTACACCTTC
>TRBV3-1/TRBV3-2|TRBD2|once|TRBJ2-3
CASSLSGGAVDTQYF
TGTGCCAGCAGCCTTAGCGGGGGGGCGGTAGATACGCAGTATTTT
>TRBV6-2/TRBV6-3|.|.|TRBJ2-2
CASSVSNTGELFF
TGTGCCAGCAGTGTCTCGAACACCGGGGAGCTGTTTTTT
>TRBV5-6|TRBD2|.|TRBJ2-5
CASNGLAGGLVQETQYF
TGTGCCAGCAACGGACTAGCGGGGGGGCTGGTCCAAGAGACCCAGTACTTC
>TRBV11-2|.|.|TRBJ2-3
CASSLRQVSTDTQYF
TGTGCCAGCAGCTTACGGCAGGTCAGCACAGATACGCAGTATTTT
>TRBV5-1|.|.|TRBJ1-4
CASSLGARVAEKLFF
TGCGCCAGCAGCTTGGGTGCCAGGGTGGCTGAAAAACTGTTTTTT
>TRBV3-1/TRBV3-2|TRBD2|.|TRBJ2-7
CASSQELRGGSYEQYF
TGTGCCAGCAGCCAAGAATTGCGGGGGGGATCCTACGAGCAGTACTTC
>TRBV19|TRBD1|.|TRBJ1-2
CASSARQGSDYTF
TGTGCCAGTAGTGCTCGACAGGGCTCGGACTACACCTTC
>TRBV5-8|.|few|TRBJ1-5
CASSPGYGLINQPQHF
TGTGCCAGCAGCCCTGGTTACGGACTCATCAATCAGCCCCAGCATTTT
>TRBV12-5|.|.|TRBJ2-3
CASASSGADTQYF
TGTGCTAGTGCCTCCAGCGGAGCGGATACGCAGTATTTT
>TRBV7-9|TRBD1|.|TRBJ1-5
CASSLAVFGTENQPQHF
TGTGCCAGCAGCTTAGCAGTTTTTGGGACAGAGAATCAGCCCCAGCATTTT
>TRBV6-4|.|few|TRBJ1-5
CASSVGKRAQPQHF
TGTGCCAGCAGTGTAGGAAAGCGGGCCCAGCCCCAGCATTTT
>TRBV19|.|.|TRBJ2-2
CASSSAVITGELFF
TGTGCCAGTTCGAGTGCGGTAATCACCGGGGAGCTGTTTTTT
>TRBV19|.|.|TRBJ1-5
CASTTSARGRNQPQHF
TGTGCCAGTACCACTTCTGCAAGGGGTCGCAATCAGCCCCAGCATTTT
>TRBV5-1|.|.|TRBJ2-1
CASTLEGSLGKQFF
TGCGCCAGCACTCTGGAGGGAAGCCTTGGTAAGCAGTTCTTC
>TRBV4-1|TRBD2|.|TRBJ2-3
CASSWASGGTDTQYF
TGCGCCAGCAGCTGGGCTAGCGGGGGAACAGATACGCAGTATTTT
>TRBV4-3|.|.|TRBJ1-1
CASSLDIGGNTEAFF
TGCGCCAGCAGCCTGGACATAGGTGGGAACACTGAAGCTTTCTTT
>TRBV24-1|.|.|TRBJ1-2
CATKIRGGYTF
TGTGCCACCAAGATCAGGGGTGGCTACACCTTC
>TRBV11-2|TRBD1|.|TRBJ1-1
CASSLEQGVVAAFF
TGTGCCAGCAGCTTAGAACAGGGGGTCGTGGCGGCTTTCTTT
>TRBV19|.|.|TRBJ2-2
CASNLGRGNTGELFF
TGTGCCAGTAATTTGGGCAGGGGGAACACCGGGGAGCTGTTTTTT
>TRBV9|TRBD1|.|TRBJ1-4
CASSVAGGTNEKLFF
TGTGCCAGCAGCGTAGCAGGGGGTACTAATGAAAAACTGTTTTTT
>TRBV14|.|once|TRBJ1-1
CASSSRGGTTEAFF
TGTGCCAGCAGCTCCCGGGGGGGGACCACTGAAGCTTTCTTT
>TRBV6-5|.|.|TRBJ2-7
CASMRSSSYEQYF
TGTGCCAGCATGCGATCGAGCTCCTACGAGCAGTACTTC
>TRBV5-6|.|.|TRBJ1-2
CASSLANAGLRRGYTF
TGTGCCAGCAGCTTGGCCAATGCGGGACTCCGACGCGGCTACACCTTC
>TRBV19|.|.|TRBJ1-1
CASSLSWRGTEAFF
TGTGCCAGTAGTCTCAGTTGGAGGGGCACTGAAGCTTTCTTT
>TRBV4-1|TRBD1|.|TRBJ1-1
CASSHPGTGRTEAFF
TGCGCCAGCAGCCACCCCGGGACAGGGAGAACTGAAGCTTTCTTT
>TRBV3-1/TRBV3-2|.|.|TRBJ2-3
CASSPVNTDTQYF
TGTGCCAGCAGCCCAGTTAACACAGATACGCAGTATTTT
>TRBV6-6|TRBD1|.|TRBJ2-7
CASSPGTAFNEQYF
TGTGCCAGCAGTCCCGGGACAGCGTTCAACGAGCAGTACTTC
>TRBV11-2|.|.|TRBJ1-4
CASSPVGAVNEKLFF
TGTGCCAGCAGCCCAGTAGGGGCTGTTAATGAAAAACTGTTTTTT
>TRBV5-1|.|.|TRBJ2-5
CASSLRAGETQYF
TGCGCCAGCAGCTTGAGAGCAGGGGAGACCCAGTACTTC
>TRBV6-6|.|.|TRBJ2-5
CASFLGQQETQYF
TGTGCCAGCTTTCTAGGACAGCAAGAGACCCAGTACTTC
>TRBV20-1|.|.|TRBJ2-7
CSASSTGSSYEQYF
TGCAGTGCTAGTAGTACAGGGAGCTCCTACGAGCAGTACTTC